This TCR beta chain was obtained from a study of T-cell reconstitution after alpha-beta-depleted transplantation in children. As to this clonotype: The antigen is not known.

Whole-study findings and limits: Diversity and T-cell counts at one year after transplant derived mostly from new T cells. Reportedly, alpha-beta T cells present about two months post-transplant originated from several hundred expanded clones of graft origin.

The germline CDR1 and CDR2 sequences are SGHRS and YFSETQ. The V segment lost 4 bases and the J segment 8 bases; nucleotides outside the gene matches: 14. The CDR3 is 16 residues long. For TCRbeta, the library was prepared with unique molecular identifiers. TCRdb ran MiXCR on the PCR reads and lists one entry per CDR3 protein. Counted here are about a million distinct CDR3 sequences, roughly 29% occurring once; the ten biggest clones make up roughly 28%. This receptor was taken from a boy younger than two who had a stem cell transplant for SCID, so the T cells may come from the graft donor. Sequences were derived from PBMCs, mostly from graft donor cells, sampled 360 days after TCRalphabeta/CD19-depleted stem cell transplant. This rearrangement joins TRBV5-1 to TRBJ2-1; TRBD1 matches at 8 bases. CDR3 amino acids: CASSRPTGVNFDEQFF. The CDR3 DNA reads TGCGCCAGCAGCCGACCGACAGGGGTGAATTTTGATGAGCAGTTCTTC.